This T cell receptor (beta chain) was captured in a study of T-cell reconstitution after alpha-beta-depleted transplantation in children. The authors prepared the TCRbeta library with unique molecular identifiers. MiXCR was run by TCRdb on the PCR reads, yielding one entry per CDR3 protein. This sample yields around 440,000 distinct CDR3 sequences, of which 15% to 20% are seen a single time; around 30% belongs to the top ten. This clonotype was seen a handful of times. Its antigen is not known. The CDR3 length is 14 residues. The germline gives CDR1 MGHRA, CDR2 YSYEKL. V was clipped by 1 base and J by 2 bases; unmatched bases: 1. Study-wide points: Most T-cell counts and diversity one year after the transplant came from T cells that were newly produced.

The receptor was derived from a boy younger than two who had a stem cell transplant for Wiskott-Aldrich syndrome, so the T cells may come from the graft donor. The material sequenced was PBMCs, mostly from graft donor cells, taken 360 days after TCRalphabeta/CD19-depleted stem cell transplant. This sequence joins TRBV4-1 and TRBJ2-5; 7 nucleotides line up with TRBD2. CDR3 protein: CASSQARGQETQYF. The CDR3 region has the DNA TGCGCCAGCAGCCAAGCGCGGGGGCAAGAGACCCAGTACTTC.